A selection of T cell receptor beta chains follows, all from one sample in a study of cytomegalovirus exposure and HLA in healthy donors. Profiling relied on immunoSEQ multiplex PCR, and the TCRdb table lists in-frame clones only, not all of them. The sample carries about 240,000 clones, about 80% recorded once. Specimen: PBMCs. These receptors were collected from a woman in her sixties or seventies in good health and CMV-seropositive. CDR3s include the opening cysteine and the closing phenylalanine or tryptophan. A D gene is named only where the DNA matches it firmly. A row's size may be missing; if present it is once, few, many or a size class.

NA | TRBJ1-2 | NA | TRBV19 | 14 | CASSMEGRHYGYTF | TGTGCCAGTAGCATGGAAGGGAGACACTATGGCTACACCTTC
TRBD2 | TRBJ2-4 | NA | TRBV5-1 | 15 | CASSLRTSGENIQYF | TGCGCCAGCAGCTTACGGACTAGCGGGGAAAACATTCAGTACTTC
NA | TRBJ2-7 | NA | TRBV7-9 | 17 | CASSLEGPGLRVYEQYF | TGTGCCAGCAGCTTAGAGGGTCCGGGACTGAGGGTTTACGAGCAGTACTTC
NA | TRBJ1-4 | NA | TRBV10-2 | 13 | CASSERVNEKLFF | TGCGCCAGCAGTGAGCGGGTTAATGAAAAACTGTTTTTT
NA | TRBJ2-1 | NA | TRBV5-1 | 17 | CASSLGKGGNSYNEQFF | TGCGCCAGCAGCTTGGGAAAGGGCGGGAACTCCTACAATGAGCAGTTCTTC
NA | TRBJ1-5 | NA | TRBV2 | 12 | CASSEARQPQHF | TGTGCCAGCAGTGAGGCCCGACAGCCCCAGCATTTT
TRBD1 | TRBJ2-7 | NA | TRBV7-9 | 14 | CSSSPGTATREQYF | TGTTCCAGCAGCCCTGGGACAGCTACCCGCGAGCAGTACTTC
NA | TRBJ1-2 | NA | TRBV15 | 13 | CATSRDRRGYYTF | TGTGCCACCAGCAGAGACAGAAGGGGCTACTACACCTTC
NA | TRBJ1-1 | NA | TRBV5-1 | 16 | CASSLVHGGGYTEAFF | TGCGCCAGCAGCTTGGTTCATGGGGGCGGCTACACTGAAGCTTTCTTT
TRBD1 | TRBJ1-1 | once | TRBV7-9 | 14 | CASSFLQGDTEAFF | TGTGCCAGCAGCTTCTTGCAGGGGGACACTGAAGCTTTCTTT
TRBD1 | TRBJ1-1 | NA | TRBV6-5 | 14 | CASSQQGENTEAFF | TGTGCCAGCAGCCAGCAGGGGGAGAACACTGAAGCTTTCTTT
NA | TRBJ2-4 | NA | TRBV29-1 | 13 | CSGVRAGQNIQYF | TGCAGCGGGGTTAGGGCAGGGCAAAACATTCAGTACTTC